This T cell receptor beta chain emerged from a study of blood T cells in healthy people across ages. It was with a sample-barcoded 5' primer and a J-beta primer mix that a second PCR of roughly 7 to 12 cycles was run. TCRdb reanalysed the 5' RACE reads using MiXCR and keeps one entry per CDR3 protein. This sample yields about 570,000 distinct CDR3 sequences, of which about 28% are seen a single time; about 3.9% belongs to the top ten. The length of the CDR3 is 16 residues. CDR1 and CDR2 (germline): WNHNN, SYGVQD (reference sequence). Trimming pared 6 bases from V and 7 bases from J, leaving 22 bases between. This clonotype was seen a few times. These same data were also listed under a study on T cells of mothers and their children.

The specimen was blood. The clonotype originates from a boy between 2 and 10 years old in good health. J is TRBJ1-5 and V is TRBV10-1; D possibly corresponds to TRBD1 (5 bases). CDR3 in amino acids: CASRVVGAEGLQPQHF. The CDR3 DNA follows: TGCGCCAGCAGAGTGGTTGGAGCCGAGGGGCTACAGCCCCAGCATTTT.